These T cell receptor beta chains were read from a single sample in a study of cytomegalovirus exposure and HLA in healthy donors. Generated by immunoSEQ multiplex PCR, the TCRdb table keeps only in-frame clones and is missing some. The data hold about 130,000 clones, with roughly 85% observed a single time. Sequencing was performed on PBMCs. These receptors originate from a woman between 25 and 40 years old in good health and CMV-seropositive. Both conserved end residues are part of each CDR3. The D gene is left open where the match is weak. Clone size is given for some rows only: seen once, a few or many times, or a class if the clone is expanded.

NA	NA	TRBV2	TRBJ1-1	TGTGCCAGCACCCGACAGGAGAACACTGAAGCTTTCTTT	CASTRQENTEAFF
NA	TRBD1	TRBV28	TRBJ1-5	TGTGCCAGCAGGGACAGGGGAAATCAGCCCCAGCATTTT	CASRDRGNQPQHF
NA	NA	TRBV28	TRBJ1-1	TGTGCCAGCAGGGACAGCTTGAACACTGAAGCTTTCTTT	CASRDSLNTEAFF
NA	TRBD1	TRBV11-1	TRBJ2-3	TGTGCCAGCAGCTTACAGGGGGCAGATACGCAGTATTTT	CASSLQGADTQYF
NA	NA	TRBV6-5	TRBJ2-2	TGTGCCAGCAGTTACTTAGGGGTTACCGGGGAGCTGTTTTTT	CASSYLGVTGELFF
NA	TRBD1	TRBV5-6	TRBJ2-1	TGTGCCAGCAGCTCGGGACAGGGGGCTTTTAGGGAGCAGTTCTTC	CASSSGQGAFREQFF
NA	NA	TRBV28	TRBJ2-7	TGTGCCAGCAGGATAGGGGGGGGAAGGTACGAGCAGTACTTC	CASRIGGGRYEQYF
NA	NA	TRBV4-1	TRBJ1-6	TGCGCCAGCAGCCAAGATCGAGGACAGTATTCACCCCTCCACTTT	CASSQDRGQYSPLHF
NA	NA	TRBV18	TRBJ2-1	TGTGCCAGCTCACCCGAAGCGGGCGGCTACAATGAGCAGTTCTTC	CASSPEAGGYNEQFF
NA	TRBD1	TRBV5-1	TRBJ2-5	TGCGCCAGCAGCTTAGGGGGCCTGGGAGAGACCCAGTACTTC	CASSLGGLGETQYF
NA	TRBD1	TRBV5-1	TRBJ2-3	TGCGCCAGCAGCTTGGGCAGGGGGCAATCAGATACGCAGTATTTT	CASSLGRGQSDTQYF
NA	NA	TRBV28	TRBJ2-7	TGTGCCAGCAGTTCCTACTGGAGCTCCTACGAGCAGTACTTC	CASSSYWSSYEQYF
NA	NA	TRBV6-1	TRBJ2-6	TGTGCCAGCAGTGAAGCCTCGAGTTCTGGGGCCAACGTCCTGACTTTC	CASSEASSSGANVLTF
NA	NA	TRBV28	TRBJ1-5	TGTGCCAGCACCCCTGTGAGGGCCTTGTCGGTCCGTCAGCCCCAGCATTTT	CASTPVRALSVRQPQHF
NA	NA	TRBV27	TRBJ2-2	TGTGCCAGCAGCCTGCGACAGGCGCCCACCGGGGAGCTGTTTTTT	CASSLRQAPTGELFF
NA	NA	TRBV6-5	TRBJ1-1	TGTGCCAGCAGCCCCCGGGACACCCCACCGGCTTTCTTT	CASSPRDTPPAFF
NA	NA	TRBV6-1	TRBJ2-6	TGTGCCAGCAGTGCCGACTCCTCTGGGGCCAACGTCCTGACTTTC	CASSADSSGANVLTF
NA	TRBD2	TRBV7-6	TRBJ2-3	TGTGCCAGCAGCCTTCGGACTAGCGGGGATACGCAGTATTTT	CASSLRTSGDTQYF
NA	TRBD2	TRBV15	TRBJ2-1	TGTGCCACCAGCAGAAGGCTAGCGGGAGGAGATGAGCAGTTCTTC	CATSRRLAGGDEQFF
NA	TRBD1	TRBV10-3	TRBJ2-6	TGTGCCATTCAGGGGGCCGGGGCCAACGTCCTGACTTTC	CAIQGAGANVLTF
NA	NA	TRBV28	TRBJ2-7	TGTGCCAGCGTCTTGCGGGGTGGGGGTTACGAGCAGTACTTC	CASVLRGGGYEQYF
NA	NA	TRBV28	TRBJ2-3	TGTGCCAGCAGTCCGAGCACAGATACGCAGTATTTT	CASSPSTDTQYF
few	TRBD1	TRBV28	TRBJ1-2	TGTGCCTCGGGGACAGGGGGTTTCGGAAACTATGGCTACACCTTC	CASGTGGFGNYGYTF
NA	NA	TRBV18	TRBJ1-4	TGTGCCAGCTCACCACTAGCAACTAATGAAAAACTGTTTTTT	CASSPLATNEKLFF
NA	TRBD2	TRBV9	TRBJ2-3	TGTGCCAGCAGCGTAGGCGGGGGGCGCAAAGATACGCAGTATTTT	CASSVGGGRKDTQYF
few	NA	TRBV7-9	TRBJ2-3	TGTGCCAGCAGCCCCGGAGCTAGCGGCACAGATACGCAGTATTTT	CASSPGASGTDTQYF
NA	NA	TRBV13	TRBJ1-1	TGTGCCAGCACCGACAGGCCCTTCACTGAAGCTTTCTTT	CASTDRPFTEAFF
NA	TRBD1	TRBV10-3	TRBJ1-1	TGTGCCATCTCCCCGGGACAGGGCCTTGGAGAGGGTACTGAAGCTTTCTTT	CAISPGQGLGEGTEAFF
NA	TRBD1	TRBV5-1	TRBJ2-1	TGCGCCAGCAGCTCTGCCGGGACAGGCTCCTACAATGAGCAGTTCTTC	CASSSAGTGSYNEQFF
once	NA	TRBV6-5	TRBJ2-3	TGTGCCAGCAGTACCCACGGGGGGCCCCAGTATTTT	CASSTHGGPQYF
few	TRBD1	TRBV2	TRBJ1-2	TGTGCCAGCAGTCTACAGGGGGCCGAGGGCTACACCTTC	CASSLQGAEGYTF
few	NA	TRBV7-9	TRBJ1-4	TGTGCCAGCAGCCCCGGGACTGAGAGGGAAAAACTGTTTTTT	CASSPGTEREKLFF
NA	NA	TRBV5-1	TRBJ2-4	TGCGCCAGCAGCTTAGGGGCTACTTCTTACATTCAGTACTTC	CASSLGATSYIQYF
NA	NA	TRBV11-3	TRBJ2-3	TGTGCCAGCAGCTATAGGGGGGATACGCAGTATTTT	CASSYRGDTQYF
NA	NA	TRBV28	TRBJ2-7	TGTGCCAGCAGTGCCCTCTCTACAGGGCTTTGGGAGCAGTACTTC	CASSALSTGLWEQYF
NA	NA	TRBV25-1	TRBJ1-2	TGTGCCAGCAGGGCAGGCTATGGCTACACCTTC	CASRAGYGYTF
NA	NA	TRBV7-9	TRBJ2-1	TGTGCCAGCAGCTTAGCCAGGGTCAATGAGCAGTTCTTC	CASSLARVNEQFF
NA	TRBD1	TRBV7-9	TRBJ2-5	TGTGCCAGCAGTTGGACAGGGGAGACCCAGTACTTC	CASSWTGETQYF
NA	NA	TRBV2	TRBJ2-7	TGTGCCAGCAGTCCCTCCCGGGACATCTACGAGCAGTACTTC	CASSPSRDIYEQYF
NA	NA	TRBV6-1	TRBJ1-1	TGTGCCAGCAGTGAACAGGGAGGCACTGAAGCTTTCTTT	CASSEQGGTEAFF
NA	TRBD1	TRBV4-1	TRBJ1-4	TGCGCCAGCAGTCCCACGGGACAGGAATCACCCCAACTGTTTTTT	CASSPTGQESPQLFF
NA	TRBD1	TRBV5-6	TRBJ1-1	TGTGCCAGCAGCTCCTTTTACCGGACAGGAGGGGGACACACTGAAGCTTTCTTT	CASSSFYRTGGGHTEAFF
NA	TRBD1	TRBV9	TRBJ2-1	TGTGCCAGCAGCGTACCGAGGGGAGGACAGGGGGCGAGCTTGGATGAGCAGTTCTTC	CASSVPRGGQGASLDEQFF
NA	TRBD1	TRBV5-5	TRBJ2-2	TGTGCCAGCAGCTTGGAGTCAGGGGGCCACGGGGAGCTGTTTTTT	CASSLESGGHGELFF
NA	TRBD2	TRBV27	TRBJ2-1	TGTGCCAGCAGTTTATGGGCCGGGGTAGCGGGAAATGAGCAGTTCTTC	CASSLWAGVAGNEQFF
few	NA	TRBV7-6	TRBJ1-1	TGTGCCAGCAGCTTAGAGGCGGAACTGAACACTGAAGCTTTCTTT	CASSLEAELNTEAFF
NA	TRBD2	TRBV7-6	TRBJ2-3	TGTGCCAGCAGCCCCTACGGATGGAACCGGGGGGACACAGATACGCAGTATTTT	CASSPYGWNRGDTDTQYF
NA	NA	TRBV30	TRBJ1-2	TGTGCCTACTCCAGGTCCCGCTATGGCTACACCTTC	CAYSRSRYGYTF
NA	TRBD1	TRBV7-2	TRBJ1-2	TGTGCCAGCAGCCTAGACAGGGCCTCCAGTGGCTACACCTTC	CASSLDRASSGYTF
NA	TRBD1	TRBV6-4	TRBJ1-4	TGTGCCACCTCCGACAGGGCGGGTGAAAAACTGTTTTTT	CATSDRAGEKLFF
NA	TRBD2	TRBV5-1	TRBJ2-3	TGCGCCAGCAGCTTGGGACTAGCGGGAGCAGATACGCAGTATTTT	CASSLGLAGADTQYF
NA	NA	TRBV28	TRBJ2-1	TGTGCCAGCAGTTTGATGTGGCGGTACTCCTACAATGAGCAGTTCTTC	CASSLMWRYSYNEQFF
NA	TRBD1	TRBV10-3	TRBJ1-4	TGTGCCATCAGTGATGGTCAGGGGGGTGAAAAACTGTTTTTT	CAISDGQGGEKLFF
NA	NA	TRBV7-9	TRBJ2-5	TGTGCCAGCAGCCGAGCGAACCAAGAGACCCAGTACTTC	CASSRANQETQYF
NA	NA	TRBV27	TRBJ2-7	TGTGCCAGCAGTTTTCAGGGCGCCACCTACGAGCAGTACTTC	CASSFQGATYEQYF
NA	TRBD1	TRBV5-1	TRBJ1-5	TGCGCCAGCAGCCCAGGGACAGGGGGAGGTCAGCCCCAGCATTTT	CASSPGTGGGQPQHF
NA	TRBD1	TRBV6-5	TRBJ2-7	TGTGCCAGCAGCAGCTGGACAGGGGACCCCACAGAGCAGTACTTC	CASSSWTGDPTEQYF